The T cell receptor (beta chain) described here comes from a study of blood T cell repertoires in COVID-19. The length of the CDR3 is 16 residues. In germline, CDR1 is MDHEN, CDR2 SYDVKM. The V and J ends lost 1 base and 4 bases respectively, with 16 bases between them. Original data processing: For nucleated cells, counts were estimated from reference gene primer amplification. Sequencing used immunoSEQ multiplex PCR; TCRdb keeps in-frame clones, though not all of them. V and J calls and clone size are given by that table; D and trimming were obtained from the DNA. The sample shows fewer than 250,000 clones, approximately 84% of them seen only once.

This chain connects TRBV28 to TRBJ1-2; TRBD1 is a possible D gene (6 bases). The sample comprised peripheral blood. The sequence derives from a woman aged 70 to 79 with active or convalescent COVID-19. The CDR3 DNA reads TGTGCCAGCAGTTTATCTCGAGACGGGACACCCTATGGCTACACCTTC. Translated: CASSLSRDGTPYGYTF.